This T cell receptor (beta chain) was captured by sequencing in a study of T cell responses to AZD1222 COVID-19 vaccine. Study context: Second-dose recipients at about 4 or about 12 weeks were treated as one pooled group. Study-level points and caveats: Reportedly, close to half of spike-specific TCRs are directed against unmutated variant regions. Just five or six AZD1222 recipients were seropositive at baseline.

On this clone: Its matching antigen is unknown.

Clones were sequenced by immunoSEQ multiplex PCR, and TCRdb holds only the in-frame ones, with some missing. This sample has fewer than 200,000 clones, with about 92% found just once. V was trimmed by 6 bases and J by 2 bases, leaving 14 bases between them. The CDR3 contains 15 residues. CDR1 and CDR2 (germline): SNHLY, FYNNEI. J is TRBJ1-5 and V is TRBV2; D uncertain. This sequence originates from an adult in good health. Sequenced here: peripheral blood, sampled on day 0 of AZD1222 vaccination. The CDR3: CASRMSFVGNQPQHF. DNA for the CDR3: TGTGCCAGCAGAATGAGCTTTGTTGGCAATCAGCCCCAGCATTTT.